The 23 T cell receptor beta chains below come from one sample, sequenced in a study of blood T cell repertoires in COVID-19. Method: immunoSEQ multiplex PCR; TCRdb's copy keeps in-frame clones and lacks some. The table lists approximately 130,000 clones, 80% to 90% of them singletons. Sequencing was carried out using peripheral blood. The receptors stem from a man aged 65-85 years with active or convalescent COVID-19.

This clone appeared once. The J gene is TRBJ1-3, the V gene TRBV15; 10 bases fit TRBD1. V trimming: 5 bases; J trimming: 2 bases; junction bases outside the gene matches: 12. The germline V gene has CDR1 LNHNV and CDR2 YYDKDF (reference sequence). This CDR3 region has 18 residues. The DNA of the CDR3 is TGTGCCACCAGCGGGACGTCCCGGGACAGGGGACCTGGAAACACCATATATTTT. The encoded protein is CATSGTSRDRGPGNTIYF.

This clone appeared a single time. The chain carries TRBV2 and TRBJ2-3, with 7 positions matching TRBD1. CDR1 and CDR2 from the germline V gene are SNHLY and FYNNEI. V lost 7 bases to trimming and J lost 2 bases; unmatched junction nucleotides: 6. The CDR3 is 14 residues long. CDR3 amino acids: CASTHRGVTDTQYF. The CDR3 region has the DNA TGTGCCAGCACACACAGGGGCGTCACAGATACGCAGTATTTT.

The chain is built from TRBV14 and TRBJ1-2, with D perhaps matching TRBD1 (6 bases). Germline V CDR1 and CDR2: SGHDN, FVKESK. This CDR3 has 15 residues. V was trimmed by 0 bases and J by 8 bases, leaving 16 bases between them. CDR3 DNA: TGTGCCAGCAGCCAAGATGGTAGTCAGGGGCGCGGCTACACCTTC. Translation: CASSQDGSQGRGYTF.

The V call is TRBV13, the J call TRBJ1-6; D is undetermined. Trimming removed 5 bases at V and 7 bases at J, with 21 bases between. Germline loops: CDR1 PRHDT, CDR2 FYEKMQ (reference sequence). This CDR3 spans 17 amino acids. CDR3 coding DNA: TGTGCCAGCAGCCCGCGGACTGGGGATAATTTCAATTCACCCCTCCACTTT. Translation gives CASSPRTGDNFNSPLHF.

V is TRBV7-9 and J is TRBJ1-4, with a tentative D call TRBD1 (5 bases). Trimming left V 3 bases short and J 5 bases short, with 10 bases between. The CDR3 covers 14 residues. Per the germline V gene, CDR1 is SEHNR and CDR2 is FQNEAQ (reference sequence). Written as DNA, the CDR3 is TGTGCCAGCAGCTTGCACAGGTTAAATGAAAAACTGTTTTTT. It is translated as CASSLHRLNEKLFF.

This chain connects TRBV5-1 to TRBJ2-7; D possibly corresponds to TRBD1 (6 bases). The germline CDR1 and CDR2 sequences are SGHRS and YFSETQ. V was cut by 7 bases and J by 6 bases, with 17 bases left in between. This CDR3 is built from 13 residues. The CDR3 region has the DNA TGCGCCAGCTCTAACCGACAGGTCGGCGAGCAGTACTTC. Its protein is CASSNRQVGEQYF.

The chain employs TRBV28 and TRBJ1-2; a possible D gene is TRBD1 (6 bases). Germline assignment: CDR1 MDHEN and CDR2 SYDVKM. The CDR3 is 13 residues long. V gave up 6 bases and J gave up 5 bases, with 13 bases separating them. This CDR3 is CASSLADRYGYTF. For the CDR3, the DNA is TGTGCCAGCAGCCTCGCGGACAGATATGGCTACACCTTC.

The V and J genes are TRBV19 and TRBJ2-3, with D maybe TRBD2 (5 bases). V lost 7 bases, J lost 2 bases, and 10 bases lay in between. This CDR3 is built from 13 residues. Per germline, CDR1 LNHDA and CDR2 SQIVND (reference sequence). DNA for the CDR3: TGTGCCAGTAATTCGGGGTCCACAGATACGCAGTATTTT. It yields the protein CASNSGSTDTQYF.

The rearrangement joins TRBV23-1 to TRBJ2-6; 7 bases line up with TRBD1. Being an ORF, TRBV23-1 has a function that is uncertain. With V trimmed by 2 bases and J by 0 bases, 13 bases remained unmatched. This CDR3 is built from 20 residues. CDR3 sequence reads: CASSQGDRARGISGANVLTF. CDR3 bases: TGCGCCAGCAGTCAAGGCGACAGGGCCAGGGGGATCTCTGGGGCCAACGTCCTGACTTTC.

The chain employs TRBV19 and TRBJ1-1, with D perhaps matching TRBD1 (6 bases). CDR3 length equals 14 residues. Trimming shortened V by 5 bases and J by 4 bases, and 14 bases separated the two germline ends. The V gene's germline CDR1 is LNHDA and CDR2 SQIVND (reference sequence). CDR3 region: CASSLTQGSTEAFF. For the CDR3, the DNA is TGTGCCAGTAGTCTCACACAGGGAAGCACTGAAGCTTTCTTT.

The chain is built from TRBV24-1 and TRBJ2-5, with TRBD1 as a possible D gene (6 bases). V was pared by 5 bases and J by 2 bases, with 8 bases between. The CDR3 extends over 13 amino acids. Germline assignment: CDR1 KGHDR and CDR2 SFDVKD. CDR3: CATSGQGQETQYF. CDR3 coding DNA: TGTGCCACCAGTGGGCAGGGGCAAGAGACCCAGTACTTC.

The chain combines TRBV2 with TRBJ2-1; D is unclear. The CDR3 is 12 residues long. With 4 bases removed from V and 10 bases from J, the gap between germline ends came to 11 bases. In germline, CDR1 is SNHLY, CDR2 FYNNEI. The CDR3 DNA reads TGTGCCAGCAGTGTTGTGGCAGGAGAGCAGTTCTTC. It translates to CASSVVAGEQFF.

The rearrangement links TRBV15 to TRBJ1-5, with TRBD1 matching over 8 bases. The CDR3 is 15 amino acids. J was trimmed by 4 bases and V by 4 bases; bases with no gene match: 6. Germline CDR1 LNHNV, CDR2 YYDKDF (reference sequence). This chain's CDR3 is CATSTPGQANQPQHF. The CDR3 region has the DNA TGTGCCACCAGCACTCCGGGACAGGCTAATCAGCCCCAGCATTTT. Combining the CDR3 with reference TRBV15 and TRBJ1-5 gives the whole variable domain DAMVIQNPRYQVTQFGKPVTLSCSQTLNHNVMYWYQQKSSQAPKLLFHYYDKDFNNEADTPDNFQSRRPNTSFCFLDIRSPGLGDTAMYLCATSTPGQANQPQHFGDGTRLSIL.

V and J are TRBV6-6 and TRBJ2-7; 8 bases map to TRBD1. This CDR3 is built from 15 residues. Germline CDR1 is MNHNY and CDR2 is SVGAGI (reference sequence). V shed 4 bases and J 1 base; nucleotides not matched to a gene: 6. The CDR3: CASSSTDRGSYEQYF. Written as DNA, the CDR3 is TGTGCCAGCAGTTCCACCGACAGGGGTTCCTACGAGCAGTACTTC.

The rearrangement links TRBV28 to TRBJ2-1, with TRBD2 as a possible D gene (6 bases). Trimming took 5 bases from V and 5 from J, leaving 19 bases between them. The CDR3 extends over 16 amino acids. Germline V CDR1 and CDR2: MDHEN, SYDVKM. The chain's CDR3 is CASSPSTFRGDNEQFF. As DNA, the CDR3 is TGTGCCAGCAGTCCCTCGACCTTTCGCGGGGACAATGAGCAGTTCTTC.

The chain uses TRBV11-2 and TRBJ2-5; TRBD1 aligns across 8 bases. V shed 0 bases and J 7 bases; nucleotides not matched to a gene: 10. This CDR3 is built from 16 residues. Per germline, CDR1 SGHAT and CDR2 FQNNGV. CDR3 sequence: CASSLDGQGTLGTQYF. The CDR3 nucleotides are TGTGCCAGCAGCTTAGATGGACAGGGAACTTTAGGGACCCAGTACTTC.

The chain is built from TRBV13 and TRBJ2-6; D ambiguous. Between the trimmed V and J ends, which lost 0 bases and 4 bases, there was a span of 4 bases. This CDR3 comprises 14 residues. Germline CDR1 PRHDT, CDR2 FYEKMQ (reference sequence). Here the CDR3 reads CASSLGAGANVLTF. The CDR3 nucleotides read TGTGCCAGCAGCTTAGGGGCCGGGGCCAACGTCCTGACTTTC.

The chain links TRBV9 to TRBJ1-6; D gene uncertain. V lost 2 bases to trimming and J lost 5 bases, with 8 bases between them. Germline lookup yields CDR1 SGDLS and CDR2 YYNGEE. There are 14 residues in the CDR3. The CDR3: CASSVTLDNSPLHF. The CDR3 bases are TGTGCCAGCAGCGTTACCCTAGATAATTCACCCCTCCACTTT. Combining the CDR3 with reference TRBV9 and TRBJ1-6 gives the whole variable domain DSGVTQTPKHLITATGQRVTLRCSPRSGDLSVYWYQQSLDQGLQFLIQYYNGEERAKGNILERFSAQQFPDLHSELNLSSLELGDSALYFCASSVTLDNSPLHFGNGTRLTVT.

The chain is built from TRBV11-3 and TRBJ2-1; 11 bases align to TRBD1. Trimming took 2 bases from V and 10 from J; bases not matched to a gene: 10. The CDR3 spans 16 residues. Germline assignment: CDR1 SGHNT and CDR2 YENEEA. As DNA, the CDR3 is TGTGCCAGCAGCTTACGGACAGGGGGCGGGACGGGAGAGCAGTTCTTC. This translates into CASSLRTGGGTGEQFF.

V usage is TRBV12-5 and J usage is TRBJ2-2; D is perhaps TRBD1 (5 bases). CDR1 and CDR2 (germline): LGHNT, FRNRAP. This CDR3 comprises 14 residues. Deletions cut 1 base from V and 4 bases from J, with 7 bases between. CDR3 nucleotides: TGTGCTAGTGGTTTGGGACAGACCACCGGGGAGCTGTTTTTT. This gives the protein CASGLGQTTGELFF.

The rearrangement links TRBV15 to TRBJ2-5, with D unresolved. The CDR3 has 13 amino acids. The germline V and J ends were trimmed by 0 bases and 5 bases, with 7 bases remaining between them. The V gene's germline CDR1 is LNHNV and CDR2 YYDKDF (reference sequence). The CDR3 bases are TGTGCCACCAGCAGAGACTCCCGGGAGACCCAGTACTTC. This sequence encodes CATSRDSRETQYF.

The chain carries TRBV28 and TRBJ1-5; TRBD1 is a possible D gene (5 bases). Deletions cut 6 bases from V and 6 bases from J, with 15 bases between. This CDR3 comprises 14 residues. The germline CDR1 and CDR2 sequences are MDHEN and SYDVKM. As DNA, the CDR3 is TGTGCCAGCAGGAGACCGGGGGGGGTTCAGCCCCAGCATTTT. This sequence encodes CASRRPGGVQPQHF.

The J gene is TRBJ2-2, the V gene TRBV14, with 7 nucleotides matching TRBD2. J lost 3 bases, V lost 6 bases, and 13 bases had no gene match. This CDR3 spans 17 amino acids. Germline V gene sequence: CDR1 SGHDN, CDR2 FVKESK. CDR3 coding DNA: TGTGCCAGCAGACAGCCCCCACTAGCGCCACACACCGGGGAGCTGTTTTTT. Amino acids: CASRQPPLAPHTGELFF.